This T cell receptor beta chain comes out of a study of Graves' ophthalmopathy and Graves' hyperthyroidism. Exclusion applied to patients with other autoimmune diseases, uncontrolled infections, pregnancy or lactation. The diagnosis was founded upon clinical symptoms, serum thyroxine, TRAb, thyroid ultrasound and orbital computed tomography. Study-level findings and limits: Distinction of ophthalmopathy from stable hyperthyroidism by a 13-signature model reached approximately 89% sensitivity and 81.08% specificity.

This clonotype was seen at least ten times. The antigen is undetermined. Amplified material comprised TCR beta CDR3 regions derived from RNA transcripts. The first round was an RT-PCR with HTBI primers, and the second round was a multiplex PCR. MiXCR, applied by TCRdb to the multiplex PCR reads, yields one record per CDR3 protein. The sample lists about 550,000 distinct CDR3 sequences; about two fifths were seen once. V lost 1 base, J lost 1 base, and 7 bases lay in between. This CDR3 has 13 amino acids. The germline CDR1 and CDR2 sequences are DFQATT and SNEGSKA (reference sequence). V usage is TRBV20-1 and J usage is TRBJ2-5; no definite D call. Sequenced material: peripheral blood or thyroid tissue (not recorded which). The origin of this receptor is an adult man with Graves' hyperthyroidism. CDR3 nucleotides: TGCAGTGCTAGAGCGGACCTCCAAGAGACCCAGTACTTC. Protein: CSARADLQETQYF.